The rows below give T cell receptor beta chains drawn from one sample of a study of T-cell memory formation after mild COVID-19. TCRdb re-analysed the 5' RACE reads in MiXCR, keeping a single row per CDR3 protein. The table lists 350,000 to 500,000 distinct CDR3 sequences, approximately 19% of them singletons. Source material: PBMCs or a T cell subset sorted from them (not recorded which). All receptors come from a man in his late teens or twenties who had mild COVID-19 (a few samples of this study predate the infection). Cell type and time point are not known. The CDR3 runs from the conserved cysteine through the conserved F or W. The D gene is left open where the match is weak. Clone size is shown for a subset of rows, as once, few, many or a class of expanded clone.

J gene,CDR3 length,V gene,D gene,clone size,CDR3 protein,CDR3 DNA
TRBJ1-4,15,TRBV7-9,NA,few,CASSFDRLINEKLFF,TGTGCCAGCAGTTTTGACAGGCTAATAAATGAAAAACTGTTTTTT
TRBJ2-1,17,TRBV7-2,TRBD2,NA,CASSDTSGGSSYNEQFF,TGTGCCAGCAGCGACACTAGCGGGGGCAGCTCCTACAATGAGCAGTTCTTC
TRBJ1-1,15,TRBV7-2,TRBD1,NA,CASTATGAKGTEAFF,TGTGCCAGCACCGCGACAGGGGCTAAGGGGACTGAAGCTTTCTTT
TRBJ2-3,13,TRBV20-1,TRBD1,few,CSARGQGTNTQYF,TGCAGTGCTAGAGGACAGGGAACGAATACGCAGTATTTT
TRBJ2-1,18,TRBV6-1,TRBD2,few,CASSELAGGAPPYNEQFF,TGTGCCAGCAGTGAACTAGCGGGGGGTGCCCCCCCCTACAATGAGCAGTTCTTC
TRBJ2-1,14,TRBV5-5,TRBD1,many,CASSYSTGVGEQFF,TGTGCCAGCAGCTATTCCACAGGGGTAGGTGAGCAGTTCTTC
TRBJ2-5,16,TRBV20-1,TRBD2,NA,CSARDLPSGHQETQYF,TGCAGTGCTAGAGATCTGCCTAGCGGGCATCAAGAGACCCAGTACTTC
TRBJ2-3,13,TRBV20-1,NA,NA,CSGRSRSTDTQYF,TGCAGCGGGCGGTCTAGAAGCACAGATACGCAGTATTTT
TRBJ2-1,16,TRBV14,TRBD1,few,CASMPTTGGPYNEQFF,TGTGCCAGCATGCCCACTACAGGGGGCCCGTACAATGAGCAGTTCTTC
TRBJ2-5,16,TRBV5-1,NA,NA,CASSLLGRVVKETQYF,TGCGCCAGCAGCTTGTTGGGCAGGGTGGTAAAAGAGACCCAGTACTTC
TRBJ2-3,17,TRBV5-1,NA,few,CASSRSVWGEPTDTQYF,TGCGCCAGCAGCAGATCCGTTTGGGGGGAACCCACAGATACGCAGTATTTT
TRBJ1-1,14,TRBV9,NA,NA,CASSGSPGDTEAFF,TGTGCCAGCAGCGGTTCCCCGGGGGACACTGAAGCTTTCTTT